What follows is one TCR beta chain and its context. The antigen is unknown. Use of 60 Vbeta and 13 Jbeta primers characterized the PCR. Data came from immunoSEQ multiplex PCR; TCRdb stores just in-frame clones and leaves some out. The repertoire consists of about 200,000 clones, with 82% occurring once and the leading ten covering 6.5%. This specimen belongs to a study of cytomegalovirus exposure and HLA in healthy donors. Study-level points and caveats: There were several of the most significant clusters that appeared linked to common viral pathogens in a later analysis. CMV serostatus was the only immune exposure information that was available.

Germline V gene sequence: CDR1 MGHRA, CDR2 YSYEKL. The J segment lost 1 base and the V segment lost 0 bases, leaving 5 bases of the junction unmatched. This CDR3 is 17 amino acids long. This chain links TRBV4-1 with TRBJ2-5, with 10 bases that match TRBD2. The sequenced sample was PBMCs. The TCR originated in a woman in her forties or fifties in good health and CMV-seropositive. The CDR3 loop reads CASSQDPAGGVQETQYF. As DNA, the CDR3 is TGCGCCAGCAGCCAAGATCCAGCGGGGGGGGTCCAAGAGACCCAGTACTTC.